This T cell receptor beta chain was recorded in a study of OX40 agonist ivuxolimab in advanced cancers. TCRdb's copy holds only in-frame clones and misses some; the assay was immunoSEQ multiplex PCR. The sample carries 45,000 or so clones, more than 80% recorded once. Germline lookup yields CDR1 GTSNPN and CDR2 SVGIG (reference sequence). This CDR3 has 12 residues. V lost 5 bases and J lost 6; bases outside the gene matches: 4. Sampling of blood occurred at baseline, cycle 4 day 1, and cycle 7 day 1. The receptor was derived from an adult with an advanced solid tumor such as melanoma, head and neck, liver or kidney cancer. The rearrangement links TRBV30 to TRBJ2-3, with TRBD2 identical over 8 bases. Sequences were derived from CD4+ or CD8+ T cells sorted from blood, sampled in a trial of the OX40 agonist ivuxolimab. Written as DNA, the CDR3 is TGTGCCTGGCGGGGGGGCGGGGATACGCAGTATTTT. Translated, it gives CAWRGGGDTQYF. Full variable domain (rest looked up from reference TRBV30 and TRBJ2-3): SQTIHQWPATLVQPVGSPLSLECTVEGTSNPNLYWYRQAAGRGLQLLFYSVGIGQISSEVPQNLSASRPQDRQFILSSKKLLLSDSGFYLCAWRGGGDTQYFGPGTRLTVL.